This is a list of T cell receptor beta chains from one sample in a study of blood T cell repertoires in COVID-19. Some clones are missing from TCRdb's copy, which holds only in-frame ones; the method was immunoSEQ multiplex PCR. This sample has about 360,000 clones, with around 88% found just once. The sample was peripheral blood. The receptors come from a young man with active or convalescent COVID-19. CDR3s include the opening cysteine and the closing phenylalanine or tryptophan. A D gene is named only where the DNA matches it firmly. Rows give clone size only sometimes, using once, few, many, or a class for an expanded clone.

. TRBJ1-2 TRBV7-2 . TGTGCCAGCAGCTTAAGGACAGTGCCTGGCTACACCTTC CASSLRTVPGYTF
. TRBJ1-1 TRBV4-3 . TGCGCCAGCAGCCATCGGGGTAGCACTGAAGCTTTCTTT CASSHRGSTEAFF
. TRBJ1-2 TRBV25-1 . TGTGCCAGCAGTGGGACAGAAATAGCTGTGAGCTATGGCTACACCTTC CASSGTEIAVSYGYTF
. TRBJ2-1 TRBV6-2/TRBV6-3 . TGTGCCAGCAGTTACAGGAAGGGGAATGAGCAGTTCTTC CASSYRKGNEQFF
. TRBJ2-7 TRBV3-1/TRBV3-2 . TGTGCCAGCAGCCAAGCGGCGACTACCTACGAGCAGTACTTC CASSQAATTYEQYF
. TRBJ1-4 TRBV27 . TGTGCCAGCAGTCCGTACAGGGACGGGAATGAAAAACTGTTTTTT CASSPYRDGNEKLFF
. TRBJ1-1 TRBV21-1 . TGTGCCAGCAGCAGAGGGACAGTGAACACTGAAGCTTTCTTT CASSRGTVNTEAFF
. TRBJ1-2 TRBV28 . TGTGCCAGTCGGACAGTTACTAACTATGGCTACACCTTC CASRTVTNYGYTF
. TRBJ2-1 TRBV12-3/TRBV12-4 . TGTGCCAGCAGGAAGGACACGGTTAATGAGCAGTTCTTC CASRKDTVNEQFF
. TRBJ1-4 TRBV7-9 . TGTGCCAGCAGCTTCCCGGGGGTGGGCAGGAATGAAAAACTGTTTTTT CASSFPGVGRNEKLFF
. TRBJ2-7 TRBV19 . TGTGCCAGTAGTATGGGGCCGGGCGAGCAGTACTTC CASSMGPGEQYF
. TRBJ2-1 TRBV28 TRBD2 TGTGCCAGCAGTTTACCCCCGGTGGAGCGGGGTTGGAATGATGAGCAGTTCTTC CASSLPPVERGWNDEQFF
. TRBJ2-7 TRBV4-3 TRBD2 TGCGCCAGCAGCCAAGTATTGACGGGAGGGGACGAGCAGTACTTC CASSQVLTGGDEQYF
few TRBJ2-6 TRBV18 . TGTGCCAGCTCCGGCTCTGGGGCCAACGTCCTGACTTTC CASSGSGANVLTF
few TRBJ2-2 TRBV7-2 . TGTGCCAGCAGCTTAGTCGCGGCCGGTGGGGAGCTGTTTTTT CASSLVAAGGELFF
. TRBJ1-2 TRBV16 . TGTGCCAGCAGCCAATCTCCTTTCGGGGATTCCCACTTCTATGGCTACACCTTC CASSQSPFGDSHFYGYTF
few TRBJ1-5 TRBV28 . TGTGCCAGCAGAGCGGGACACCTCGGCCAGCCCCAGCATTTT CASRAGHLGQPQHF
. TRBJ2-7 TRBV9 . TGTGCCAGCAGCACCCAGCCGGACTCACTCTACGAGCAGTACTTC CASSTQPDSLYEQYF
. TRBJ2-7 TRBV19 . TGTGCCAGTAGTATAGGGGCCATAATCGACGAGCAGTACTTC CASSIGAIIDEQYF
. TRBJ2-7 TRBV6-2/TRBV6-3 TRBD1 TGTGCCAGCAGCCCCCGGCAGGGGGCTGCCTACGAGCAGTACTTC CASSPRQGAAYEQYF
. TRBJ1-2 TRBV2 TRBD1 TGTGCCAGCAGCTCCAGGACAGGGGGGTATGGCTACACCTTC CASSSRTGGYGYTF
. TRBJ1-5 TRBV7-8 TRBD1 TGTGCCAGCACATTCCGCCCCTGGGACAGGGATCAGCCCCAGCATTTT CASTFRPWDRDQPQHF
. TRBJ1-6 TRBV6-5 . TGTGCCACACGGGAGTGGCAGACTCATTCACCCCTCCACTTT CATREWQTHSPLHF
once TRBJ1-2 TRBV19 . TGTGCCAGTAATGGCTGGGGGGATAACTATGGCTACACCTTC CASNGWGDNYGYTF